The rows below give T cell receptor beta chains drawn from one sample of a study of cytomegalovirus exposure and HLA in healthy donors. Assay: immunoSEQ multiplex PCR; the TCRdb copy retains only in-frame clones and omits some. Altogether some 61,000 clones are present, 70% to 90% being singletons, with the ten largest covering approximately 7%. The sequencing input was PBMCs. Source of these receptors: a human donor in good health. Each CDR3 is given with its conserved first and last residue. The D gene is left open where the match is weak. Expanded clones get a size class; other rows say once, few or many, or leave the size out.

v_call	clone_size	j_call	d_call	cdr3_aa	cdr3_nt
TRBV5-1	NA	TRBJ2-3	NA	CASSPSTTSTDTQYF	TGCGCCAGCAGCCCATCTACTACTAGCACAGATACGCAGTATTTT
TRBV5-1	NA	TRBJ2-7	TRBD1	CASSPIQGAGGEQYF	TGCGCCAGCAGCCCTATACAGGGGGCTGGTGGAGAGCAGTACTTC
TRBV6-1	NA	TRBJ2-2	TRBD1	CASSATGQGMSTGELFF	TGTGCCAGCAGTGCGACAGGACAGGGAATGTCCACCGGGGAACTGTTTTTT
TRBV29-1	NA	TRBJ1-1	NA	CSVGSGNTEAFF	TGCAGCGTTGGCAGCGGGAACACTGAAGCTTTCTTT
TRBV11-2	NA	TRBJ1-1	TRBD1	CASSLGAGGVLNTEAFF	TGTGCCAGCAGCTTAGGGGCAGGGGGCGTTTTGAACACTGAAGCTTTCTTT
TRBV7-2	NA	TRBJ1-2	TRBD1	CASSHAGQGSGYPF	TGTGCCAGCAGCCATGCCGGACAGGGAAGCGGCTACCCCTTC
TRBV11-2	NA	TRBJ2-1	TRBD2	CASSLKLMGLDGNEQFF	TGTGCCAGCAGCTTAAAATTAATGGGACTAGACGGCAATGAGCAGTTCTTC
TRBV5-4	few	TRBJ2-7	NA	CASSPGGGGTYEQYF	TGTGCCAGCAGCCCGGGGGGCGGGGGAACCTACGAGCAGTACTTC
TRBV7-9	NA	TRBJ2-1	NA	CASDRSSYNEQFF	TGTGCCAGCGACAGGAGCTCCTACAATGAGCAGTTCTTC
TRBV27	few	TRBJ2-7	TRBD1	CASSFSQGATYEQYF	TGTGCCAGCAGTTTCTCCCAGGGGGCGACCTACGAGCAGTACTTC
TRBV4-3	medium-sized	TRBJ1-5	NA	CASSQGTGSDQPQHF	TGCGCCAGCAGCCAGGGTACAGGGTCCGATCAGCCCCAGCATTTT
TRBV10-2	NA	TRBJ1-2	TRBD1	CASSPRTGGNGYTF	TGCGCCAGCAGTCCTCGGACAGGGGGGAATGGCTACACCTTC
TRBV2	NA	TRBJ1-2	NA	CASRTLAAKRYGYTF	TGTGCCAGCAGGACCTTGGCAGCGAAACGCTATGGCTACACCTTC
TRBV14	NA	TRBJ1-1	NA	CASTVSLMNTEAFF	TGTGCCAGCACGGTGTCTCTGATGAACACTGAAGCTTTCTTT
TRBV2	medium-sized	TRBJ2-3	TRBD2	CASSEFSGGGGTQYF	TGTGCCAGCAGTGAGTTTAGCGGGGGAGGGGGTACGCAGTATTTT